This T cell receptor beta chain comes out of a study of monozygotic twins with inflammatory bowel disease. Study outcomes and limitations: Especially where disease activity was present, IBD patients had fewer clonotypes in common with others than healthy twins did.

Remarks on this clonotype: Its antigen is undetermined.

Per germline, CDR1 SEHNR and CDR2 FQNEAQ (reference sequence). The CDR3 is 11 residues long. TCRdb reprocessed the 5' RACE reads and keeps a single row for each CDR3 protein, giving no DNA. Recorded for this sample: about 200,000 distinct CDR3 sequences. The rearrangement links TRBV7-9 to TRBJ1-1. Specimen: blood. This clonotype was obtained from a human donor with ulcerative colitis or Crohn's disease, or a healthy co-twin of an affected twin (not recorded which). The CDR3 sequence is CLTLMNTEAFF.